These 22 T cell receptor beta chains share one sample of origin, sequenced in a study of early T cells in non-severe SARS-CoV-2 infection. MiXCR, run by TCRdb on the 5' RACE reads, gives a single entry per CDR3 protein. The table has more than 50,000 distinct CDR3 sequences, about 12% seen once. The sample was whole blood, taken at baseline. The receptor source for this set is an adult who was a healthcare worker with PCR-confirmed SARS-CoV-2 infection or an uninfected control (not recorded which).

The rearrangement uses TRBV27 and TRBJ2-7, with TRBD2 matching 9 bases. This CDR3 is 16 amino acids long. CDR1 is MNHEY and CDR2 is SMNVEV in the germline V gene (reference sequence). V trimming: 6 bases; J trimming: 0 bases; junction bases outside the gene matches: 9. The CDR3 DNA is TGTGCCAGCAGCTCGTATGCGGGAGGGCACTCCTACGAGCAGTACTTC. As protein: CASSSYAGGHSYEQYF.

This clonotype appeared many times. CDR3: CASSPTGLGYNEQFF. The DNA for the CDR3 is TGTGCCAGCAGTCCGACAGGGTTAGGCTACAATGAGCAGTTCTTC. The V gene is TRBV12-3 or TRBV12-4, the J gene TRBJ2-1; 7 positions match TRBD1. Trimming at V came to 5 bases and at J to 3 bases, leaving 7 bases not matched to a gene. This CDR3 comprises 15 residues.

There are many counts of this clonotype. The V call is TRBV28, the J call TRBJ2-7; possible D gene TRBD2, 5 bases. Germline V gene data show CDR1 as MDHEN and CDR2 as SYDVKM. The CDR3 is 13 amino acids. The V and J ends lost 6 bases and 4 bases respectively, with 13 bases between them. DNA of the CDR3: TGTGCCAGCAGGAGGGAGTACGGGTACGAGCAGTACTTC. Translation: CASRREYGYEQYF.

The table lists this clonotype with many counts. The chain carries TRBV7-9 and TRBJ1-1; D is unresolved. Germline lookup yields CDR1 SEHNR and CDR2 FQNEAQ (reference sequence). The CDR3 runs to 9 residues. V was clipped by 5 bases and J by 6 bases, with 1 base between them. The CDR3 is CASSPEAFF. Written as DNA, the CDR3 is TGTGCCAGCAGCCCTGAAGCTTTCTTT.

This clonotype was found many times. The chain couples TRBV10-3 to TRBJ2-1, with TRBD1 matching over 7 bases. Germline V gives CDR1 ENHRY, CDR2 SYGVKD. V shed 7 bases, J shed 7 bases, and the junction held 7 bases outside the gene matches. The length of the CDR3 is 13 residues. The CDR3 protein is CAITGQDKNEQFF. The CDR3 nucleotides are TGTGCCATCACCGGACAGGATAAGAATGAGCAGTTCTTC.

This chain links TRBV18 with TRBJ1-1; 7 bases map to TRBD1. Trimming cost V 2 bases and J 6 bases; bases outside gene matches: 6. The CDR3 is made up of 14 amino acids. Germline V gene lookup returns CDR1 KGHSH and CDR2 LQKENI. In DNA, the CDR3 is TGTGCCAGCTCACCAAGGGCAGACAGGGCTGAAGCTTTCTTT. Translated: CASSPRADRAEAFF.

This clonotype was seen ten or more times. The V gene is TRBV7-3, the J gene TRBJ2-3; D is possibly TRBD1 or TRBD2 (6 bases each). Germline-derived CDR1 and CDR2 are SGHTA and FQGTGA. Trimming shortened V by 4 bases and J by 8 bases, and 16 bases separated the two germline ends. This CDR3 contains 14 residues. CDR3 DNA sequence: TGTGCCAGCAGCTCCGGACCATCGGGGGCTACGCAGTATTTT. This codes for CASSSGPSGATQYF.

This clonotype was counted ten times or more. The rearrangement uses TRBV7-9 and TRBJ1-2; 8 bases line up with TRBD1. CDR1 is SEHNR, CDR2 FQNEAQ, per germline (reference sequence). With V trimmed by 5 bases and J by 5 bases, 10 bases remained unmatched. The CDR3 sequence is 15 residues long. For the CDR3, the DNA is TGTGCCAGCAGCCCAAGGACAGGGTCGCGGTATGGCTACACCTTC. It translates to CASSPRTGSRYGYTF.

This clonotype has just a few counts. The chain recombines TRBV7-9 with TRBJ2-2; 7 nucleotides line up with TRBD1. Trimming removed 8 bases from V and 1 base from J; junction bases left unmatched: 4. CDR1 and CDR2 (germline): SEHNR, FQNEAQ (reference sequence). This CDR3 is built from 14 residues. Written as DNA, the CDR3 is TGTGCCAGCGGAGACAGGGAGAACACCGGGGAGCTGTTTTTT. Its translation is CASGDRENTGELFF.

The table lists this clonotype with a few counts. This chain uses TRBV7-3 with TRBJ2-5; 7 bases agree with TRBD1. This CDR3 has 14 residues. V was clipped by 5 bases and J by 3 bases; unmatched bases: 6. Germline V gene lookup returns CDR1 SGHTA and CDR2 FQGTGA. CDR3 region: CASSQTGTEETQYF. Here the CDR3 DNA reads TGTGCCAGCAGCCAAACTGGGACAGAAGAGACCCAGTACTTC.

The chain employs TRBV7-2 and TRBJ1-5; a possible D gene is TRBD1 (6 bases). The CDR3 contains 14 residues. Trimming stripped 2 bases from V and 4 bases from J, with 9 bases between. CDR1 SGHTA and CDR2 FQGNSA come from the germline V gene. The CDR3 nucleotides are TGTGCCAGCAGCTTACGGGACAAAAATCAGCCCCAGCATTTT. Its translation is CASSLRDKNQPQHF. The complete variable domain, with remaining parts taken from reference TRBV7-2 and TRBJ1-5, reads GAGVSQSPSNKVTEKGKDVELRCDPISGHTALYWYRQSLGQGLEFLIYFQGNSAPDKSGLPSDRFSAERTGGSVSTLTIQRTQQEDSAVYLCASSLRDKNQPQHFGDGTRLSIL.

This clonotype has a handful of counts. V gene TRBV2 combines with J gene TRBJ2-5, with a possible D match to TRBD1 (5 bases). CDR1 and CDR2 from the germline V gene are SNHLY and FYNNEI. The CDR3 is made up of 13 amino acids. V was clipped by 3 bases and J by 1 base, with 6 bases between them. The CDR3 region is CASSDRAQETQYF. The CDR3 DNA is TGTGCCAGCAGTGACAGGGCCCAAGAGACCCAGTACTTC.

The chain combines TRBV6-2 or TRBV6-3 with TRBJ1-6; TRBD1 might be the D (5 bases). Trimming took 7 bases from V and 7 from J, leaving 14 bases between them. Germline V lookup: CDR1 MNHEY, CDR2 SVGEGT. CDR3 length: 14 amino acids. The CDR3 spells CASIPGHRNSPLHF. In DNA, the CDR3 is TGTGCCAGCATCCCCGGACACCGAAATTCACCCCTCCACTTT.

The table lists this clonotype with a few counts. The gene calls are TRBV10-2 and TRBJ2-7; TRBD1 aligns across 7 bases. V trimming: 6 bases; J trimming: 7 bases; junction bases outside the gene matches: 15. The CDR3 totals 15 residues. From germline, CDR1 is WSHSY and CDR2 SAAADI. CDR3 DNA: TGCGCCAGCAGATACCACAGGGGTGGAAATAAAGAGCAGTACTTC. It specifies CASRYHRGGNKEQYF.

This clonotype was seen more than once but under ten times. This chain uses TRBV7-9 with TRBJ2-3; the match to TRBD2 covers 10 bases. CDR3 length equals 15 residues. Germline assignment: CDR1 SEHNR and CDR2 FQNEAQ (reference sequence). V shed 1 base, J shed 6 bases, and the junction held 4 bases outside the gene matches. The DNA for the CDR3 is TGTGCCAGCAGCTTAGAGCCTAGCGGGAGTGATACGCAGTATTTT. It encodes CASSLEPSGSDTQYF.

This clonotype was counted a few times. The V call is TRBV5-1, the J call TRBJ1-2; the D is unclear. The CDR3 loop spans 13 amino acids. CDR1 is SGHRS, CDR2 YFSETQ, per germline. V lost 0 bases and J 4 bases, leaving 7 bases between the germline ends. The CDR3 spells CASSLESGYGYTF. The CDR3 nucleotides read TGCGCCAGCAGCTTGGAGTCAGGCTATGGCTACACCTTC.

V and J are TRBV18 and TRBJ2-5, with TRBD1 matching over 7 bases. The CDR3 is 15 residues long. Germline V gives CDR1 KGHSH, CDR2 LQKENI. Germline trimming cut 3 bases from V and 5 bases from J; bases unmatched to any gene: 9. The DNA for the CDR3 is TGTGCCAGCTCACCTCCGTACTCACAGGGGGAGACCCAGTACTTC. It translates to CASSPPYSQGETQYF.

CDR3: CASRSRLAIETQYF. CDR3 nucleotide sequence: TGTGCCAGCAGGTCGCGTCTAGCGATAGAGACCCAGTACTTC. The rearrangement uses TRBV6-5 and TRBJ2-5; possible D gene TRBD2, 6 bases. The germline V and J ends were trimmed by 6 bases and 4 bases, with 15 bases remaining between them. The CDR3 length is 14 residues. Germline lookup yields CDR1 MNHEY and CDR2 SVGAGI.

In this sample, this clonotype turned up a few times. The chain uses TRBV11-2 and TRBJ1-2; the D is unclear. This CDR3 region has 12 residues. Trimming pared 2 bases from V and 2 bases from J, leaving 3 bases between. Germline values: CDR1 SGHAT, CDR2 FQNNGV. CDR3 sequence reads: CASSLRNYGYTF. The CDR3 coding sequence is TGTGCCAGCAGCTTACGCAACTATGGCTACACCTTC.

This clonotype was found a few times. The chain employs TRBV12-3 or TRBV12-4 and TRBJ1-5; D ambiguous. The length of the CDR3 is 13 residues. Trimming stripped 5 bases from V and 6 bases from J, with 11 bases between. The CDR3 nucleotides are TGTGCCAGCAGTCCGGCTAACTTTCAGCCCCAGCATTTT. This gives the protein CASSPANFQPQHF.

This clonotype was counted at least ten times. The CDR3 is CASSYGDRGLETQYF. The CDR3 bases are TGTGCCAGCAGTTACGGGGACAGGGGGCTGGAGACCCAGTACTTC. V gene TRBV6-6 combines with J gene TRBJ2-5, with 12 bases lining up with TRBD1. The V gene end was trimmed by 2 bases and the J gene end by 5 bases; junction bases not matched to a gene: 3. CDR3 length equals 15 residues. CDR1 MNHNY and CDR2 SVGAGI come from the germline V gene (reference sequence).

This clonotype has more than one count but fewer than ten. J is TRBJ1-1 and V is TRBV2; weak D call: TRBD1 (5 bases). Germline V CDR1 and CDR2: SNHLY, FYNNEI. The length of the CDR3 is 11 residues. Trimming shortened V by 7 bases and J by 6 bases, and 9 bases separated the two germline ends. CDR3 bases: TGTGCCAGCATTGTCAGGGCTGAAGCTTTCTTT. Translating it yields CASIVRAEAFF.